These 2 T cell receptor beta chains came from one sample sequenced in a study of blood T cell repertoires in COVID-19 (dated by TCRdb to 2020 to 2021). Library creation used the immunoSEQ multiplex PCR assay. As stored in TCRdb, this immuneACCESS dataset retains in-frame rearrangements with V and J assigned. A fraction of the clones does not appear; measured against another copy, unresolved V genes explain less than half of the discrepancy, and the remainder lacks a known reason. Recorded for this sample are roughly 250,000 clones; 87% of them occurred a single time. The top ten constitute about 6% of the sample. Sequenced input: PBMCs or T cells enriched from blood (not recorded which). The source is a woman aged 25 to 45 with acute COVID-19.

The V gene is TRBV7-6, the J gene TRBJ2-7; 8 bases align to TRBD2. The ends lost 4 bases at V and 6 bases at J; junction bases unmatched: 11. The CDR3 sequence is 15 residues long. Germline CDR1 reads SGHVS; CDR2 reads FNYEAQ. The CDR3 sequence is CASSSGGTPAPEQYF. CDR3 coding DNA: TGTGCCAGCAGCTCGGGAGGGACCCCAGCGCCCGAGCAGTACTTC.

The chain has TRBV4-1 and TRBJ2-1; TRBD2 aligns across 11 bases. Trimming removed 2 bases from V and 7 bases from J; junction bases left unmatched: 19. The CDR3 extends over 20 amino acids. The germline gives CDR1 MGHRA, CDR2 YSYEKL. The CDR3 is CASSQFVRSDVSGGANEQFF. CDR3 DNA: TGCGCCAGCAGCCAATTCGTACGGTCTGATGTTAGCGGGGGGGCGAATGAGCAGTTCTTC.